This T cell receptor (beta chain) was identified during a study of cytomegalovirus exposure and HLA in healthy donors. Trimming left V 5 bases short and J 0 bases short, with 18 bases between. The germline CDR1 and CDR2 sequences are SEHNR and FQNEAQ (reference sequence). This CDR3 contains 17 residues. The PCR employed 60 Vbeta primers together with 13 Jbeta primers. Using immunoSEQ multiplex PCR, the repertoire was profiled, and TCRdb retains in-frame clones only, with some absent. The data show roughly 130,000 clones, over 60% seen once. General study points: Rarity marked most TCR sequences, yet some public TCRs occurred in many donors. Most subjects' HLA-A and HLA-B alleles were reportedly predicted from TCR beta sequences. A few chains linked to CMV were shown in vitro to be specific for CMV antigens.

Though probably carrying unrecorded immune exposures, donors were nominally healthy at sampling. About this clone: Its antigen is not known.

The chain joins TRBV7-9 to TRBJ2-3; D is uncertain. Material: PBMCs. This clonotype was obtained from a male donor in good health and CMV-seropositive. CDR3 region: CASSPPLRSKSTDTQYF. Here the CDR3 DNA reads TGTGCCAGCAGCCCCCCCTTGCGGTCGAAAAGCACAGATACGCAGTATTTT.